The 8 T cell receptor beta chains below all came from one sample that was sequenced in a study of CD8+ T cells in alopecia areata. RNA was extracted and reverse transcribed into cDNA as the sequencing template. TCRdb keeps only in-frame clones here, not all; method: immunoSEQ multiplex PCR. The table lists approximately 150,000 clones, about 66% of them singletons, with 11% in the top ten. The sequences come from CD8+ T cells sorted from blood, collected at week 0. The receptors stem from a human donor with alopecia areata.

The chain employs TRBV6-1 and TRBJ2-3; D possibly corresponds to TRBD2 (5 bases). Germline CDR1 is MNHNS and CDR2 is SASEGT. V gave up 2 bases and J gave up 3 bases, with 15 bases separating them. The CDR3 totals 16 residues. DNA for the CDR3: TGTGCCAGCAGTGAATACGGACTCCCTAGGACAGATACGCAGTATTTT. Encoded protein: CASSEYGLPRTDTQYF.

The J gene is TRBJ1-2, the V gene TRBV14, with D unresolved. V lost 1 base to trimming and J lost 3 bases, with 9 bases between them. This CDR3 comprises 14 residues. From germline, CDR1 is SGHDN and CDR2 FVKESK. CDR3 nucleotides: TGTGCCAGCAGCCAAGGCCCCTCCCACTATGGCTACACCTTC. Protein: CASSQGPSHYGYTF. The variable domain in full, completed from reference TRBV14 and TRBJ1-2, reads EAGVTQFPSHSVIEKGQTVTLRCDPISGHDNLYWYRRVMGKEIKFLLHFVKESKQDESGMPNNRFLAERTGGTYSTLKVQPAELEDSGVYFCASSQGPSHYGYTFGSGTRLTVV.

V and J are TRBV4-1 and TRBJ2-7; D not resolved. The CDR3 covers 13 residues. Germline V lookup: CDR1 MGHRA, CDR2 YSYEKL. Trimming took 4 bases from V and 3 from J, leaving 10 bases between them. CDR3 DNA sequence: TGCGCCAGCAGCCCCGGAAAGTACTACGAGCAGTACTTC. The encoded protein is CASSPGKYYEQYF.

This rearrangement joins TRBV30 to TRBJ1-1, with D hard to call. CDR1 is GTSNPN and CDR2 is SVGIG in the germline V gene (reference sequence). This CDR3 has 11 residues. V gave up 0 bases and J gave up 11 bases, with 10 bases separating them. The CDR3 DNA follows: TGTGCCTGGAGTGTATCTGCCGAGGCTTTCTTT. Its translation is CAWSVSAEAFF.

This clone was counted between two and nine times. Different DNA sequences within this sample yield the same CDR3. The V and J genes are TRBV5-1 and TRBJ1-5, with D unclear. The CDR3 contains 14 residues. Germline V lookup: CDR1 SGHRS, CDR2 YFSETQ. V gave up 0 bases and J gave up 1 base, with 5 bases separating them. The CDR3 sequence is CASSLGGSNQPQHF. The CDR3 nucleotides are TGCGCCAGCAGCTTGGGGGGAAGCAATCAGCCCCAGCATTTT.

The chain has TRBV30 and TRBJ2-7; D unclear. Germline CDR1 and CDR2: GTSNPN and SVGIG (reference sequence). V was pared by 2 bases and J by 4 bases, with 6 bases between. CDR3 length equals 11 residues. The CDR3 DNA reads TGTGCCTGGAGTCTACAGTACGAGCAGTACTTC. Protein product: CAWSLQYEQYF. The full variable domain, rest sourced from reference TRBV30 and TRBJ2-7, is SQTIHQWPATLVQPVGSPLSLECTVEGTSNPNLYWYRQAAGRGLQLLFYSVGIGQISSEVPQNLSASRPQDRQFILSSKKLLLSDSGFYLCAWSLQYEQYFGPGTRLTVT.

V usage is TRBV5-4 and J usage is TRBJ2-1; D gene uncertain. Trimming took 2 bases from V and 5 from J, leaving 5 bases between them. Germline loops: CDR1 SGHNT, CDR2 YYREEE (reference sequence). The CDR3 loop spans 12 amino acids. The CDR3 here is CASSLRDNEQFF. CDR3 in DNA: TGTGCCAGCAGCTTACGGGACAATGAGCAGTTCTTC. The variable domain in full, with the rest retrieved from reference TRBV5-4 and TRBJ2-1, is ETGVTQSPTHLIKTRGQQVTLRCSSQSGHNTVSWYQQALGQGPQFIFQYYREEENGRGNFPPRFSGLQFPNYSSELNVNALELDDSALYLCASSLRDNEQFFGPGTRLTVL.

V gene TRBV29-1 combines with J gene TRBJ1-1; no firm D call. Looked up from germline, CDR1 is SQVTM and CDR2 is ANQGSEA. The CDR3 sequence is 13 residues long. V lost 0 bases and J 0 bases, leaving 5 bases between the germline ends. The CDR3 sequence is CSVEDAVNTEAFF. The CDR3 region has the DNA TGCAGCGTTGAAGATGCGGTGAACACTGAAGCTTTCTTT.